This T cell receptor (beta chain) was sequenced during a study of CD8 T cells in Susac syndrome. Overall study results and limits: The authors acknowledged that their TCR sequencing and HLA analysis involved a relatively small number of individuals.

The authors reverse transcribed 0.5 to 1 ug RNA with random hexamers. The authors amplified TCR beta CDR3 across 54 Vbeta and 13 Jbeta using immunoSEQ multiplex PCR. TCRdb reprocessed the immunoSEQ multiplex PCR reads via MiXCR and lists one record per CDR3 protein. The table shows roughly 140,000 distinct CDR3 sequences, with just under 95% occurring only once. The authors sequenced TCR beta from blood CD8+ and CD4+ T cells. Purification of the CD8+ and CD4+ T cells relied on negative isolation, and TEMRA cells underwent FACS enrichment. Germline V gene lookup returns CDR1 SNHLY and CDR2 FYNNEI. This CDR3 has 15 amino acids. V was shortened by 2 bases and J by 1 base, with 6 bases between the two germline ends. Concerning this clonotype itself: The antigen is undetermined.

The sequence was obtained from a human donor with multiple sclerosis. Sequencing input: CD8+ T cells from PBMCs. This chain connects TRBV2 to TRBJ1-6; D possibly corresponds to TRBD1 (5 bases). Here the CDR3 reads CASSEYRSYNSPLHF. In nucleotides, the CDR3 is TGTGCCAGCAGTGAATACAGGTCCTATAATTCACCCCTCCACTTT.